This TCR beta chain was profiled in a study of immune cell composition in non-small cell lung cancer (dated 2017 in TCRdb). A note on the overall study: To assign histologic subtype, which was mostly lung adenocarcinoma or squamous cell carcinoma, H&E was combined with p63, CK5, Napsin A and TTF-1 immunohistochemistry. TCR-beta sequencing (Adaptive Biotechnologies) was performed on 32 to 35 paired NSCLC tumour and non-adjacent lung specimens plus 26 tumour-only specimens. For supplementary cohort #1, made up of over 8 lung adenocarcinoma cases, paired tumour/lung TCR-beta sequencing was done and TIL populations were generated so that tumour reactivity could be assessed. A handful of tumour specimens with TCR-beta data were of rare histological subtypes and were excluded from the subtype comparisons.

General findings and caveats noted by the study authors: Tumour-associated clones >0.5% were found in nearly half of NSCLC cases, namely in more than 25% of adenocarcinomas versus 75% of squamous carcinomas. No significant correlation was found between tumour TCR-beta clonality and smoking pack-years. The reactivity cohort was only roughly eleven cases, and tumour-reactive clones were not shown to share sequences with the dominant in vivo tumour-associated clones. In 10 adenocarcinoma cases, maximal tumour-associated clone frequency correlated strongly with TIL tumour reactivity, whereas overall clonality did not.

A two-step multiplex PCR amplified TCR-beta CDR3 regions from genomic DNA, and the second step of the PCR added Illumina-compatible adaptors. TCR-beta immunosequencing was performed on an Illumina platform as a commercial immunoSEQ service. The source study handled its data this way. Repertoires were summarised as Top 10 Clones, the percentage of T-cell templates from the ten most frequent sequences, and productive clonality. Productive clonality ranged from 0 to 1, with 1 indicating a monoclonal population. Tumour-associated clones were defined as sequences comprising at least 0.1% of tumour T-cell templates but absent from matched non-adjacent lung, identified via log10 scatter plots. Student's t-tests were used for two-group comparisons, ANOVA was used for stages, and linear regression was used for relationships, with analyses conducted in GraphPad Prism7 and R. TCRdb took over this immuneACCESS table, retaining in-frame rearrangements with V and J assigned. Such tables are incomplete; in checked studies, under half of the missing clones stem from an unresolved V gene, and the remainder is unexplained. Clone size and V and J calls were adopted from that table, with D and trimming inferred from the DNA. In all, the sample holds some 2,700 clones, and 73% of those were seen once. The top ten clonotypes cover roughly 18% of the sample.

In the case of this clone: The antigen it recognizes is unknown. Per-base qualities were not stored, and no clone one base away is much larger.

The junction shows trimming of 2 bases on V and 7 bases on J, plus 11 bases between the germline ends. The CDR3 sequence holds 14 residues, the cysteine and phenylalanine included. Of all the DNA, just the CDR3 is kept, 42 bases in frame from base 1. The germline V gene yields MNHNS for CDR1 and SASEGT for CDR2. Normal lung samples were non-adjacent lung tissue taken as far from the tumour as possible, at least 3 cm away, from the same patient. Genomic DNA was isolated with the QIAamp DNA kit from frozen aliquots of single-cell suspensions that had not been sorted. Tissues arrived within 2 hours of resection and were immediately processed into single-cell suspensions. Tissue was broken up mechanically, digested enzymatically with DNase I, collagenase I and hyaluronidase for under 35 minutes at 37 degrees C, and then filtered and RBC-lysed. The sample was also linked to a second study, of CD4 T cells in lung cancer. The second study's authors report: To find responses to candidate mutation-encoded neoepitopes, the study screened blood T cells from NSCLC patients and isolated neoantigen-specific CD4+ T-cell clones and TCRs. Tumor and non-adjacent lung tissue were obtained from several patients undergoing curative-intent resections for stage I-III non-small cell lung cancer. Aged 60 to 69 when blood was donated, the resected patients, most of whom were former smokers, had either lung adenocarcinoma or squamous cell carcinoma. Treatments received by the patients before blood donation included platinum chemotherapy, and some patients received nivolumab or pembrolizumab. Some blood-derived responses might reflect in vitro priming of naive T cells or cross-reactivity rather than memory responses to the cancer. Deep sequencing of TCRB was used to follow the frequency of neoantigen-specific clonotypes in tumor resections, non-adjacent lung and cultured T-cell products. TCRB sequence data were analyzed with the kit provider's software, and tumor enrichment of clonotype templates was tested with Fisher's exact test.

The sample taken for sequencing was non-adjacent lung tissue. The rearrangement combines TRBV6-1 with TRBJ2-2, and TRBD2 may be the D gene, going by 6 matching bases. The TCR was taken from a human donor with non-small cell lung cancer. The CDR3 is CASSEFGGFGELFF. DNA sequence: TGTGCCAGCAGTGAATTTGGGGGGTTCGGGGAGCTGTTTTTT.